The 21 T cell receptor beta chains below all came from one sample that was sequenced in a study of blood T cells in healthy people across ages (dated by TCRdb to between 2014 and 2017). The library was produced with 5' RACE. TCRdb names Illumina HiSeq 2500 as the instrument used. A second PCR of roughly 7 to 11 cycles was performed with a sample-barcoded 5' primer and a J-beta primer mix. TCRdb reworked the public reads: Q25 trimming with fastp, MiXCR clone assembly, productive beta chains retained. Every distinct CDR3 protein forms one entry, paired with its most common genes and DNA. Across this sample there are 1 million to 1.2 million distinct CDR3 sequences, with about two fifths seen only once. Of the sample, under 15% falls within the top ten clones. The sequencing sample was made of blood. The source is a man aged 18 to 29 in good health.

J is TRBJ2-3 and V is TRBV4-3, with TRBD1 identical over 7 bases. Germline CDR1 and CDR2: LGHNA and YSLEER. There are 14 residues in the CDR3. V gave up 0 bases and J gave up 8 bases; unmatched junction bases: 5. The CDR3 bases are TGCGCCAGCAGCCAAGAAGGGGACAGAGGTACGCAGTATTTT. Its protein product is CASSQEGDRGTQYF.

This clonotype was detected many times. The CDR3 loop is CAISDPSGGENSPLHF. As DNA, the CDR3 is TGTGCCATCAGTGACCCCTCAGGGGGAGAGAATTCACCCCTCCACTTT. The chain combines TRBV10-3 with TRBJ1-6; 7 bases fit TRBD1. From germline, CDR1 is ENHRY and CDR2 SYGVKD. V shed 3 bases, J shed 7 bases, and the junction held 9 bases outside the gene matches. This CDR3 has 16 residues.

The V call is TRBV7-2, the J call TRBJ2-5; D is unclear. This CDR3 contains 15 residues. Trimming removed 3 bases at V and 4 bases at J, with 15 bases between. CDR1 and CDR2 (germline): SGHTA, FQGNSA. CDR3 in amino acids: CASSFLGSEGETQYF. DNA of the CDR3: TGTGCCAGCAGCTTTTTAGGCTCCGAAGGAGAGACCCAGTACTTC.

Here the CDR3 reads CASIDPNEQYF. Written as DNA, the CDR3 is TGTGCCAGCATCGACCCTAATGAGCAGTACTTC. The rearrangement links TRBV2 to TRBJ2-1; D is unresolved. The DNA end lines up better with TRBJ2-7; the J call may be wrong. This CDR3 contains 11 residues. The germline V gene has CDR1 SNHLY and CDR2 FYNNEI.

As for this clonotype: This may come from a read error, since a much larger clone is one base off. The rearrangement uses TRBV4-1 and TRBJ2-1, with no clear D. Per the germline V gene, CDR1 is MGHRA and CDR2 is YSYEKL. The CDR3 is 17 amino acids. This CDR3 is CTSSQELTGYSYNEQFF. The CDR3 DNA reads TGCACCAGCAGCCAAGAATTAACCGGGTACTCCTACAATGAGCAGTTCTTC.

This clonotype appeared a single time. The gene calls are TRBV6-6 and TRBJ1-1, with D perhaps TRBD1 (5 bases). Trimming shortened V by 10 bases and J by 1 base, and 22 bases separated the two germline ends. This CDR3 comprises 16 residues. The germline gives CDR1 MNHNY, CDR2 SVGAGI (reference sequence). The CDR3: CANASGTGARNTEAFF. In DNA, the CDR3 is TGTGCCAACGCGTCCGGGACCGGGGCGCGGAACACTGAAGCTTTCTTT.

The gene calls are TRBV6-6 and TRBJ1-1, with D possibly matching TRBD1 (5 bases). The CDR3 is made up of 11 amino acids. The germline gives CDR1 MNHNY, CDR2 SVGAGI (reference sequence). With 4 bases removed from V and 7 bases from J, the gap between germline ends came to 7 bases. As DNA, the CDR3 is TGTGCCAGCAGTTCTACAGGTGAAGCTTTCTTT. Its protein product is CASSSTGEAFF.

The chain joins TRBV20-1 to TRBJ1-1, with 8 nucleotides matching TRBD1. The CDR3 is 12 amino acids. The V segment lost 6 bases and the J segment 6 bases; nucleotides outside the gene matches: 6. Germline assignment: CDR1 DFQATT and CDR2 SNEGSKA (reference sequence). Here the CDR3 reads CSAAGQGAEAFF. For the CDR3, the DNA is TGCAGTGCAGCCGGACAGGGTGCTGAAGCTTTCTTT.

The chain couples TRBV20-1 to TRBJ1-2; D possibly corresponds to TRBD1 (5 bases). V lost 4 bases, J lost 4 bases, and 19 bases lay in between. The CDR3 covers 15 residues. Germline V gene data show CDR1 as DFQATT and CDR2 as SNEGSKA (reference sequence). As DNA, the CDR3 is TGCAGTGCTAAAAATCCTAAGACAGACGGCTATGGCTACACCTTC. Translated: CSAKNPKTDGYGYTF.

With respect to this clonotype: A junction boundary mismatches the germline segment, possibly from a read error. The rearrangement uses TRBV4-3 and TRBJ1-3; D remains ambiguous. Germline CDR1 reads LGHNA; CDR2 reads YSLEER. The CDR3 is 14 residues long. Here the CDR3 reads CASSQEILGNTVYF. The CDR3 DNA follows: TGCGCCAGCAGCCAAGAGATCCTGGGGAACACCGTATATTTT.

This chain joins TRBV13 and TRBJ1-1, with unresolved D. Germline assignment: CDR1 PRHDT and CDR2 FYEKMQ (reference sequence). The CDR3 runs to 15 residues. Trimming removed 4 bases at V and 3 bases at J, with 15 bases between. The CDR3 region has the DNA TGTGCCAGCAGCTCGGCCGGCCCAGGTTACACTGAAGCTTTCTTT. Its translation: CASSSAGPGYTEAFF.

Many counts were recorded for this clonotype. The V call is TRBV7-9, the J call TRBJ2-7; D is unclear. The CDR3 consists of 14 residues. The germline CDR1 and CDR2 sequences are SEHNR and FQNEAQ (reference sequence). V lost 2 bases and J 2 bases, leaving 10 bases between the germline ends. This chain's CDR3 is CASSLNSAAYEQYF. In DNA, the CDR3 is TGTGCCAGCAGCTTAAATTCGGCCGCCTACGAGCAGTACTTC.

V usage is TRBV10-3 and J usage is TRBJ2-1; TRBD1 aligns across 9 bases. CDR3 length: 14 amino acids. V lost 10 bases and J lost 7; bases outside the gene matches: 11. Germline V gene data show CDR1 as ENHRY and CDR2 as SYGVKD. CDR3 sequence (DNA): TGTGCCACCAGCGACGGGACAGGGAAGAATGAGCAGTTCTTC. This translates into CATSDGTGKNEQFF.

This clonotype was recorded a few times. The chain joins TRBV20-1 to TRBJ1-1; no clear D. Trimming shortened V by 3 bases and J by 4 bases, and 12 bases separated the two germline ends. The CDR3 has 13 amino acids. CDR1 is DFQATT, CDR2 SNEGSKA, per germline (reference sequence). This CDR3 reads CSARGRESTEAFF. The CDR3 DNA reads TGCAGTGCTAGGGGGAGGGAGAGCACTGAAGCTTTCTTT.

The rearrangement joins TRBV29-1 to TRBJ1-5; 7 nucleotides agree with TRBD1. Germline lookup yields CDR1 SQVTM and CDR2 ANQGSEA. Trimming took 6 bases from V and 2 from J; bases not matched to a gene: 10. CDR3 length: 15 amino acids. CDR3 bases: TGCAGCGTGTCAGACAGGGAATGGGGCAATCAGCCCCAGCATTTT. Translating gives CSVSDREWGNQPQHF.

This clonotype was counted many times. The gene calls are TRBV7-2 and TRBJ2-7; the D gene is possibly TRBD2 (6 bases). Germline V gives CDR1 SGHTA, CDR2 FQGNSA. With 1 base removed from V and 0 bases from J, the gap between germline ends came to 13 bases. This CDR3 contains 16 residues. The CDR3 DNA reads TGTGCCAGCAGCTTAGGAGGCGGGGAGAGCTCCTACGAGCAGTACTTC. It is translated as CASSLGGGESSYEQYF.

In regard to this clonotype: Germline and junction disagree at one end, which may indicate a read error. J is TRBJ1-2 and V is TRBV9, with D uncertain. There are 10 residues in the CDR3. Per germline, CDR1 SGDLS and CDR2 YYNGEE. CDR3 sequence: CASSGTGCTF. The CDR3 DNA is TGTGCCAGCAGCGGTACGGGCTGCACCTTC.

The chain employs TRBV4-1 and TRBJ2-1; 13 nucleotides agree with TRBD2. The V gene end was trimmed by 4 bases and the J gene end by 10 bases; junction bases not matched to a gene: 4. Germline CDR1 MGHRA, CDR2 YSYEKL. CDR3 length equals 14 residues. The CDR3 DNA reads as TGCGCCAGCAGCCCTTCGGGACTAGCGGGGGAGCAGTTCTTC. The encoded protein is CASSPSGLAGEQFF.

V and J are TRBV7-2 and TRBJ1-5; TRBD1 might be the D (5 bases). CDR1 SGHTA and CDR2 FQGNSA come from the germline V gene. Deletions cut 5 bases from V and 0 bases from J, with 14 bases between. This CDR3 has 16 residues. The CDR3 region is CASSIRWGDSNQPQHF. As DNA, the CDR3 is TGTGCCAGCAGCATCCGTTGGGGGGATAGCAATCAGCCCCAGCATTTT.

Only a few counts were recorded for this clonotype. The chain couples TRBV6-2 or TRBV6-3 to TRBJ2-5; 11 nucleotides agree with TRBD2. Germline V gene data show CDR1 as MNHEY and CDR2 as SVGEGT. V was pared by 0 bases and J by 4 bases, with 7 bases of the junction left unmatched. There are 17 residues in the CDR3. The CDR3 region has the DNA TGTGCCAGCAGTTACTCCCGACTAGCGGGGTACCTAGAGACCCAGTACTTC. This translates into CASSYSRLAGYLETQYF.

This sequence joins TRBV12-5 and TRBJ1-1; TRBD1 is a possible D gene (5 bases). Germline values: CDR1 LGHNT, CDR2 FRNRAP. The CDR3 has 14 residues. Between the trimmed V and J ends, which lost 5 bases and 1 base, there was a span of 11 bases. CDR3 DNA sequence: TGTGCTAGTGGTGTGGAGACAGCGAACACTGAAGCTTTCTTT. Its translation: CASGVETANTEAFF. The complete variable domain, with remaining parts taken from reference TRBV12-5 and TRBJ1-1, reads DARVTQTPRHKVTEMGQEVTMRCQPILGHNTVFWYRQTMMQGLELLAYFRNRAPLDDSGMPKDRFSAEMPDATLATLKIQPSEPRDSAVYFCASGVETANTEAFFGQGTRLTVV.